The 25 T cell receptor beta chains below were found in one sample sequenced in a study of control samples from healthy donors and cancer patients. Data came from immunoSEQ multiplex PCR; TCRdb stores just in-frame clones and leaves some out. The repertoire holds approximately 170,000 clones, with 80% to 95% as singletons. Sample: blood. Source of these receptors: a woman aged 30 to 39 in good health.

V gene TRBV9 combines with J gene TRBJ1-6; D possibly corresponds to TRBD1 (6 bases). Deletions cut 3 bases from V and 9 bases from J, with 7 bases between. The germline V gene has CDR1 SGDLS and CDR2 YYNGEE. The CDR3 runs to 12 residues. The CDR3 spells CASSAQGSPLHF. The CDR3 DNA sequence: TGTGCCAGCAGCGCACAGGGTTCACCCCTCCACTTT.

The chain employs TRBV5-4 and TRBJ1-2; tentative D call: TRBD1 (5 bases). Trimming took off 0 bases at V and 3 bases at J, with 15 bases between the two ends. This CDR3 has 16 residues. Germline-derived CDR1 and CDR2 are SGHNT and YYREEE (reference sequence). The DNA for the CDR3 is TGTGCCAGCAGCTTGGGGGCTGGGAGGGGAGACTATGGCTACACCTTC. As protein: CASSLGAGRGDYGYTF.

The genes are TRBV28 and TRBJ2-7, with 9 bases lining up with TRBD1. V gave up 6 bases and J gave up 2 bases; unmatched junction bases: 8. The CDR3 runs 15 residues. Germline CDR1 is MDHEN and CDR2 is SYDVKM. The CDR3 nucleotides read TGTGCCAGCAGAGTTGCCGGGACAGGGACCTACGAGCAGTACTTC. Amino acid sequence: CASRVAGTGTYEQYF.

V gene TRBV5-1 combines with J gene TRBJ2-7; 9 bases line up with TRBD1. The CDR3 is made up of 16 amino acids. With 4 bases clipped from V and 0 bases from J, the junction kept 8 bases outside the gene matches. Germline CDR1 SGHRS, CDR2 YFSETQ. The CDR3 DNA follows: TGCGCCAGCAGCCTAGGACAGGGGATCTCCTCCTACGAGCAGTACTTC. Translation: CASSLGQGISSYEQYF. Full variable domain (outside the CDR3, taken from reference TRBV5-1 and TRBJ2-7): KAGVTQTPRYLIKTRGQQVTLSCSPISGHRSVSWYQQTPGQGLQFLFEYFSETQRNKGNFPGRFSGRQFSNSRSEMNVSTLELGDSALYLCASSLGQGISSYEQYFGPGTRLTVT.

The chain uses TRBV4-2 and TRBJ1-1; D gene ambiguous. Deletions cut 1 base from V and 2 bases from J, with 23 bases between. Per germline, CDR1 LGHNA and CDR2 YNFKEQ. CDR3 length equals 19 residues. The CDR3 coding sequence is TGTGCCAGCAGCCAAGCCCCGGAGGTGCCAGCCCCCCGAAACACTGAAGCTTTCTTT. Amino acid sequence: CASSQAPEVPAPRNTEAFF.

The rearrangement uses TRBV20-1 and TRBJ2-1; no clear D gene. The CDR3 length is 14 residues. From germline, CDR1 is DFQATT and CDR2 SNEGSKA (reference sequence). Trimming pared 3 bases from V and 7 bases from J, leaving 16 bases between. CDR3 sequence (DNA): TGCAGTGCTAGTTCCCGTAGGGTGGCGAATGAGCAGTTCTTC. Protein product: CSASSRRVANEQFF.

This chain joins TRBV19 and TRBJ1-5, with D possibly being TRBD1 (5 bases). V was trimmed by 2 bases and J by 6 bases, leaving 11 bases between them. This CDR3 contains 14 residues. Germline loops: CDR1 LNHDA, CDR2 SQIVND (reference sequence). The CDR3 is CASSIIQGGQPQHF. DNA for the CDR3: TGTGCCAGTAGTATAATTCAGGGCGGTCAGCCCCAGCATTTT.

This rearrangement joins TRBV13 to TRBJ2-7; 7 bases are shared with TRBD2. Germline V lookup: CDR1 PRHDT, CDR2 FYEKMQ (reference sequence). After removal of 4 bases from V and 5 bases from J, the junction contained 2 bases not matched to a gene. CDR3 size: 12 residues. CDR3: CASSSGGNEQYF. DNA for the CDR3: TGTGCCAGCAGCTCCGGGGGGAACGAGCAGTACTTC.

This clone was seen once. The chain uses TRBV7-2 and TRBJ2-7; D may match TRBD1 or TRBD2 (5 bases each). This CDR3 comprises 15 residues. V lost 3 bases and J 5 bases, leaving 17 bases between the germline ends. Per the germline V gene, CDR1 is SGHTA and CDR2 is FQGNSA. CDR3 coding DNA: TGTGCCAGCAGCTTCCCCGGGACCACGCGCCACGAGCAGTACTTC. It encodes CASSFPGTTRHEQYF.

The chain combines TRBV6-5 with TRBJ1-1, with D unresolved. V was clipped by 8 bases and J by 1 base, with 11 bases between them. The CDR3 runs 13 residues. Per germline, CDR1 MNHEY and CDR2 SVGAGI. CDR3 DNA: TGTGCCAGCTCAGGACGGACGAACACTGAAGCTTTCTTT. Protein: CASSGRTNTEAFF.

The rearrangement links TRBV7-2 to TRBJ1-5; D not certain. The V gene's germline CDR1 is SGHTA and CDR2 FQGNSA. This CDR3 is built from 13 residues. Trimming pared 1 base from V and 6 bases from J, leaving 7 bases between. CDR3 region: CASSLVFGQPQHF. Here the CDR3 DNA reads TGTGCCAGCAGCTTAGTGTTCGGTCAGCCCCAGCATTTT.

The chain is built from TRBV24-1 and TRBJ2-1; TRBD1 is a possible D gene (5 bases). The ends were cut back, 3 bases at V and 0 bases at J, with 8 bases in the middle. Germline loops: CDR1 KGHDR, CDR2 SFDVKD. The CDR3 sequence is 15 residues long. CDR3 sequence reads: CATSDLDSSYNEQFF. CDR3 in DNA: TGTGCCACCAGTGATCTAGACAGCTCCTACAATGAGCAGTTCTTC.

This clone has just a few counts. V usage is TRBV15 and J usage is TRBJ1-5; no firm D call. The ends were cut back, 0 bases at V and 6 bases at J, with 6 bases in the middle. CDR1 is LNHNV and CDR2 is YYDKDF in the germline V gene (reference sequence). This CDR3 has 13 amino acids. The CDR3 loop is CATSRDLSQPQHF. CDR3 coding DNA: TGTGCCACCAGCAGAGATTTATCTCAGCCCCAGCATTTT. Full variable domain (outside the CDR3, taken from reference TRBV15 and TRBJ1-5): DAMVIQNPRYQVTQFGKPVTLSCSQTLNHNVMYWYQQKSSQAPKLLFHYYDKDFNNEADTPDNFQSRRPNTSFCFLDIRSPGLGDTAMYLCATSRDLSQPQHFGDGTRLSIL.

The chain joins TRBV19 to TRBJ1-1; D possibly corresponds to TRBD1 (6 bases). The ends were cut back, 6 bases at V and 6 bases at J, with 17 bases in the middle. Germline V lookup: CDR1 LNHDA, CDR2 SQIVND (reference sequence). CDR3 length equals 14 residues. The DNA for the CDR3 is TGTGCCAGTAGCCTCGGGGGGGCCGGGCCTGAAGCTTTCTTT. Encoded protein: CASSLGGAGPEAFF.

This CDR3 is CAIGEFTNTGELFF. In DNA, the CDR3 is TGTGCCATCGGGGAGTTTACGAACACCGGGGAGCTGTTTTTT. J is TRBJ2-2 and V is TRBV10-3; a possible D gene is TRBD2 (5 bases). CDR3 length equals 14 residues. Germline-derived CDR1 and CDR2 are ENHRY and SYGVKD. The V and J ends lost 8 bases and 0 bases respectively, with 10 bases between them.

The chain employs TRBV7-2 and TRBJ2-5, with 8 bases matching TRBD1. The CDR3 is 15 amino acids. Germline CDR1 reads SGHTA; CDR2 reads FQGNSA. The J segment lost 7 bases and the V segment lost 2 bases, leaving 9 bases of the junction unmatched. The CDR3 DNA follows: TGTGCCAGCAGCTTACACGGACAGGGAATTGGGACCCAGTACTTC. This encodes CASSLHGQGIGTQYF.

The chain joins TRBV25-1 to TRBJ1-3, with D uncertain. The V gene lost 4 bases and the J gene lost 0 bases, with 10 bases spanning the gap. Germline-derived CDR1 and CDR2 are MGHDK and SYGVNS. This CDR3 comprises 15 residues. The CDR3 coding sequence is TGTGCCAGCAGTGGAGACGTATACTCTGGAAACACCATATATTTT. This translates into CASSGDVYSGNTIYF.

The V call is TRBV18, the J call TRBJ2-2, with D unresolved. The CDR3 spans 14 residues. The germline V gene has CDR1 KGHSH and CDR2 LQKENI. Trimming shortened V by 5 bases and J by 6 bases, and 13 bases separated the two germline ends. Written as DNA, the CDR3 is TGTGCCAGCTCAGAACCTCTAGACGCCGGGGAGCTGTTTTTT. This encodes CASSEPLDAGELFF.

The gene calls are TRBV7-9 and TRBJ2-3; the match to TRBD2 covers 15 bases. The V gene's germline CDR1 is SEHNR and CDR2 FQNEAQ (reference sequence). This CDR3 spans 15 amino acids. Losses at the gene ends were 5 bases for V and 5 bases for J; bases not matched to a gene: 2. DNA of the CDR3: TGTGCCAGCAGCCGGGGACTAGCGGGAGGAGATACGCAGTATTTT. It codes for CASSRGLAGGDTQYF.

The V gene is TRBV5-1, the J gene TRBJ1-1, with D maybe TRBD1 (6 bases). The germline V gene has CDR1 SGHRS and CDR2 YFSETQ. There are 15 residues in the CDR3. The ends were cut back, 4 bases at V and 4 bases at J, with 17 bases in the middle. The CDR3 spells CASSHGGGGVTEAFF. DNA of the CDR3: TGCGCCAGCAGCCACGGTGGCGGGGGCGTCACTGAAGCTTTCTTT.

This rearrangement joins TRBV5-6 to TRBJ1-2; D possibly corresponds to TRBD1 (5 bases). The V gene's germline CDR1 is SGHDT and CDR2 YYEEEE. V lost 4 bases, J lost 7 bases, and 20 bases lay in between. This CDR3 is built from 15 residues. CDR3 DNA: TGTGCCAGCAGCCATGGGAGGGGAAGAGGTAGTGGCTACACCTTC. This encodes CASSHGRGRGSGYTF.

The V call is TRBV5-1, the J call TRBJ2-1; D remains unclear. The germline gives CDR1 SGHRS, CDR2 YFSETQ. The V gene lost 1 base and the J gene lost 7 bases, with 9 bases spanning the gap. This CDR3 comprises 13 residues. This CDR3 reads CASSLTPMNEQFF. The CDR3 nucleotides read TGCGCCAGCAGCTTGACCCCGATGAATGAGCAGTTCTTC.

The CDR3: CASSQDGRVNQPQHF. Here the CDR3 DNA reads TGTGCCAGCAGCCAAGATGGGAGGGTCAATCAGCCCCAGCATTTT. The chain carries TRBV4-2 and TRBJ1-5, with no clear D. CDR3 size: 15 residues. Per germline, CDR1 LGHNA and CDR2 YNFKEQ. V was shortened by 0 bases and J by 3 bases, with 9 bases between the two germline ends.

The chain couples TRBV7-9 to TRBJ2-1, with 12 nucleotides matching TRBD2. In germline, CDR1 is SEHNR, CDR2 FQNEAQ (reference sequence). V shed 6 bases, J shed 8 bases, and the junction held 17 bases outside the gene matches. The CDR3 covers 18 residues. The chain's CDR3 is CASSFKEASGRARDEQFF. DNA of the CDR3: TGTGCCAGCAGTTTCAAAGAGGCTAGCGGGAGGGCCAGGGATGAGCAGTTCTTC.

Worth noting for this clone: Other DNA sequences in the same sample also yield this CDR3. This sequence joins TRBV5-1 and TRBJ2-5; either TRBD1 or TRBD2 may fit D (5 bases each). The CDR3 runs 15 residues. CDR1 and CDR2 from the germline V gene are SGHRS and YFSETQ. Deletions cut 2 bases from V and 4 bases from J, with 15 bases between. The CDR3 DNA is TGCGCCAGCAGCTTTGGGGGATCTGGTGGAGAGACCCAGTACTTC. Amino acids: CASSFGGSGGETQYF. The variable domain in full, completed from reference TRBV5-1 and TRBJ2-5, reads KAGVTQTPRYLIKTRGQQVTLSCSPISGHRSVSWYQQTPGQGLQFLFEYFSETQRNKGNFPGRFSGRQFSNSRSEMNVSTLELGDSALYLCASSFGGSGGETQYFGPGTRLLVL.